These 26 T cell receptor beta chains were sequenced from one sample in a study of breast tumors, draining lymph nodes, adjacent tissues. In TCRdb, the multiplex PCR reads were re-called with MiXCR into one record per CDR3 protein. The sample lists over 10,000 distinct CDR3 sequences, about 62% occurring once. Sequencing was done on a sample of tumor-adjacent breast tissue. These receptors all come from a female donor with breast cancer. Some clones in this sample may be carry-over from other donors' samples.

This clonotype has more than one count but fewer than ten. This sequence may be a read error, since a much larger clone differs from it by one base. The chain links TRBV9 to TRBJ1-1; D not certain. The CDR3 totals 15 residues. CDR1 and CDR2 (germline): SGDLS, YYNGEE. Trimming removed 0 bases at V and 6 bases at J, with 15 bases between. The DNA of the CDR3 is TGTGCCAGCAGCGTAGGGAGCCTAGGTAACGCTGAAGCTTTCTTT. Amino acids: CASSVGSLGNAEAFF.

This clonotype is categorized as medium-sized (0.01 to 0.1%). The chain couples TRBV20-1 to TRBJ2-7; 7 nucleotides agree with TRBD1. The germline CDR1 and CDR2 sequences are DFQATT and SNEGSKA (reference sequence). The trim removed 2 bases at V and 4 bases at J, leaving 8 bases unmatched. The CDR3 contains 14 residues. This CDR3 is CSARRADRDYEQYF. DNA for the CDR3: TGCAGTGCTAGAAGGGCAGACAGGGATTACGAGCAGTACTTC.

This clonotype rates as medium-sized. V is TRBV15 and J is TRBJ1-6; D is unclear. CDR3 length equals 14 residues. The V end lost 6 bases, the J end lost 0 bases, and 6 bases lay between the germline ends. The germline V gene has CDR1 LNHNV and CDR2 YYDKDF (reference sequence). CDR3 DNA sequence: TGTGCCACCAGTTGGAGCTCCTATAATTCACCCCTCCACTTT. As protein: CATSWSSYNSPLHF.

This clonotype was counted at least ten times. The V gene is TRBV9, the J gene TRBJ2-3; TRBD2 might be the D (6 bases). The V and J ends lost 1 base and 0 bases respectively, with 15 bases between them. The CDR3 extends over 17 amino acids. In germline, CDR1 is SGDLS, CDR2 YYNGEE. The CDR3 sequence: CASSVYPAGLSTDTQYF. Written as DNA, the CDR3 is TGTGCCAGCAGCGTATACCCAGCGGGCCTTAGCACAGATACGCAGTATTTT. Looking up the rest from reference TRBV9 and TRBJ2-3 gives the full variable domain: DSGVTQTPKHLITATGQRVTLRCSPRSGDLSVYWYQQSLDQGLQFLIQYYNGEERAKGNILERFSAQQFPDLHSELNLSSLELGDSALYFCASSVYPAGLSTDTQYFGPGTRLTVL.

The chain joins TRBV7-8 to TRBJ2-7; D perhaps matches TRBD1 (5 bases). The CDR3 runs 15 residues. V was pared by 1 base and J by 1 base, with 11 bases between. Germline V gene sequence: CDR1 SGHVS, CDR2 FQNEAQ. Here the CDR3 DNA reads TGTGCCAGCAGCTTAGTCGAGACAGTGTCCTACGAGCAGTACTTC. This translates into CASSLVETVSYEQYF. Together with reference TRBV7-8 and TRBJ2-7, the CDR3 gives the full variable domain: GAGVSQSPRYKVAKRGQDVALRCDPISGHVSLFWYQQALGQGPEFLTYFQNEAQLDKSGLPSDRFFAERPEGSVSTLKIQRTQQEDSAVYLCASSLVETVSYEQYFGPGTRLTVT.

The chain has TRBV20-1 and TRBJ2-3; D is undetermined. There are 12 residues in the CDR3. V lost 1 base and J lost 1, with 3 bases in between. CDR1 and CDR2 (germline): DFQATT, SNEGSKA (reference sequence). CDR3 DNA: TGCAGTGCTAGAGTGGGCACAGATACGCAGTATTTT. The encoded protein is CSARVGTDTQYF.

The genes are TRBV2 and TRBJ2-1; TRBD1 aligns across 9 bases. From germline, CDR1 is SNHLY and CDR2 FYNNEI. Trimming removed 6 bases from V and 4 bases from J; junction bases left unmatched: 1. CDR3 size: 13 residues. The CDR3 region has the DNA TGTGCCAGCAGGGACAGGGGTTACAATGAGCAGTTCTTC. This sequence encodes CASRDRGYNEQFF. Full variable domain (rest looked up from reference TRBV2 and TRBJ2-1): EPEVTQTPSHQVTQMGQEVILRCVPISNHLYFYWYRQILGQKVEFLVSFYNNEISEKSEIFDDQFSVERPDGSNFTLKIRSTKLEDSAMYFCASRDRGYNEQFFGPGTRLTVL.

This chain connects TRBV15 to TRBJ2-3, with D unresolved. V was pared by 0 bases and J by 5 bases, with 3 bases between. Per the germline V gene, CDR1 is LNHNV and CDR2 is YYDKDF (reference sequence). The CDR3 spans 12 residues. The CDR3 loop reads CATSREGDTQYF. The CDR3 DNA follows: TGTGCCACCAGCAGAGAGGGAGATACGCAGTATTTT.

This clonotype was observed a single time. This chain links TRBV10-3 with TRBJ2-7; TRBD2 might be the D (6 bases). Germline CDR1 and CDR2: ENHRY and SYGVKD. The ends were cut back, 10 bases at V and 2 bases at J, with 21 bases in the middle. This CDR3 contains 15 residues. CDR3 bases: TGTGCCACCCGGGTGGCGTGGGGGACTGCCTACGAGCAGTACTTC. Its protein is CATRVAWGTAYEQYF.

This clonotype was recorded many times. V and J are TRBV12-3 or TRBV12-4 and TRBJ2-6, with TRBD1 matching 9 bases. The CDR3 contains 17 residues. J gave up 3 bases and V 6 bases, and 9 bases lay outside the gene matches. CDR3 coding DNA: TGTGCCAGCAGAACCACTACAGGGGGCGGTGGGGCCAACGTCCTGACTTTC. Amino acids: CASRTTTGGGGANVLTF.

The V gene is TRBV24-1, the J gene TRBJ2-3; D might be TRBD2 (5 bases). CDR1 KGHDR and CDR2 SFDVKD come from the germline V gene. The CDR3 length is 18 residues. V lost 3 bases and J lost 0, with 18 bases in between. The CDR3 DNA sequence: TGTGCCACCAGTGATACGTATTCTCGCGGGCCTAGCACAGATACGCAGTATTTT. Residues: CATSDTYSRGPSTDTQYF.

V is TRBV6-6 and J is TRBJ2-5; D perhaps matches TRBD1 (5 bases). CDR3 length equals 15 residues. Trimming stripped 6 bases from V and 5 bases from J, with 19 bases between. Germline V CDR1 and CDR2: MNHNY, SVGAGI (reference sequence). The CDR3 here is CASSVGRGARETQYF. CDR3 nucleotide sequence: TGTGCCAGCAGCGTAGGGCGTGGGGCCCGGGAGACCCAGTACTTC.

This clonotype ranks as medium-sized. The genes are TRBV11-3 and TRBJ2-7; either TRBD1 or TRBD2 may supply D (6 bases each). This CDR3 is 13 amino acids long. V shed 5 bases and J shed 3 bases, with 11 bases lying between them. CDR1 and CDR2 (germline): SGHNT, YENEEA. The CDR3 DNA reads TGTGCCAGCAGCGGAAGGGGGGACTACGAGCAGTACTTC. It specifies CASSGRGDYEQYF.

The genes are TRBV14 and TRBJ2-5; D possibly corresponds to TRBD2 (6 bases). This CDR3 has 15 amino acids. From germline, CDR1 is SGHDN and CDR2 FVKESK. V was cut by 3 bases and J by 12 bases, with 23 bases left in between. DNA for the CDR3: TGTGCCAGCAGCCATAGTAATCGGGACTGCCAGGTGGAGTACTTC. This encodes CASSHSNRDCQVEYF.

The chain links TRBV5-1 to TRBJ1-2; 7 nucleotides line up with TRBD1. The germline V gene has CDR1 SGHRS and CDR2 YFSETQ. The CDR3 length is 13 residues. Unmatched junction bases numbered 4, after V lost 4 bases and J lost 4 bases. The DNA of the CDR3 is TGCGCCAGCAGCATGGACAGGTCCTATGGCTACACCTTC. Encoded protein: CASSMDRSYGYTF.

The chain recombines TRBV19 with TRBJ1-4; D unclear. This CDR3 region has 13 residues. Germline assignment: CDR1 LNHDA and CDR2 SQIVND (reference sequence). V lost 7 bases, J lost 8 bases, and 14 bases lay in between. CDR3 amino acids: CASTGPSWEKLFF. The CDR3 DNA reads TGTGCCAGTACCGGGCCAAGCTGGGAAAAACTGTTTTTT. The whole variable domain, remainder taken from reference TRBV19 and TRBJ1-4, is DGGITQSPKYLFRKEGQNVTLSCEQNLNHDAMYWYRQDPGQGLRLIYYSQIVNDFQKGDIAEGYSVSREKKESFPLTVTSAQKNPTAFYLCASTGPSWEKLFFGSGTQLSVL.

Worth noting for this clonotype: One end of the junction fails to match germline, which may point to a read error. The chain combines TRBV3-1 with TRBJ1-2, with unresolved D. Germline V CDR1 and CDR2: LGHDT, YNNKEL (reference sequence). CDR3 length equals 19 residues. DNA for the CDR3: TGTGCCGGCAGCCGAGATTCGGGTACGGGCGGAACGCTAAACTATGGCTACACCTTC. Protein sequence: CAGSRDSGTGGTLNYGYTF.

The chain employs TRBV12-3 or TRBV12-4 and TRBJ2-3; 8 bases map to TRBD1. The CDR3 totals 18 residues. V shed 3 bases, J shed 0 bases, and the junction held 11 bases outside the gene matches. CDR3 in DNA: TGTGCCAGCAGTTTCTTTAGAGGACAGGGAACTAGCACAGATACGCAGTATTTT. Its protein is CASSFFRGQGTSTDTQYF.

This clonotype has just one count. The rearrangement links TRBV7-2 to TRBJ1-3; perhaps TRBD1 as D (6 bases). The CDR3 contains 14 residues. Germline V gene sequence: CDR1 SGHTA, CDR2 FQGNSA. The V and J ends lost 5 bases and 3 bases respectively, with 11 bases between them. CDR3 in amino acids: CASSHTGNGNTIYF. CDR3 bases: TGTGCCAGCAGCCATACAGGGAATGGAAACACCATATATTTT.

The chain links TRBV18 to TRBJ2-3; D may be TRBD2 (6 bases). The V end lost 4 bases, the J end lost 0 bases, and 11 bases lay between the germline ends. Germline CDR1 is KGHSH and CDR2 is LQKENI. The CDR3 is 15 amino acids. The CDR3 spells CASSQDYLSTDTQYF. CDR3 sequence (DNA): TGTGCCAGCTCACAGGACTACCTTAGCACAGATACGCAGTATTTT.

This chain connects TRBV10-3 to TRBJ1-2; D is possibly TRBD1 (6 bases). This CDR3 contains 13 residues. CDR1 and CDR2 (germline): ENHRY, SYGVKD. Trimming removed 6 bases at V and 6 bases at J, with 14 bases between. CDR3 in amino acids: CAIRRDTGNGYTF. The CDR3 bases are TGTGCCATCAGACGGGACACTGGGAATGGCTACACCTTC.

This clonotype was seen many times. The rearrangement links TRBV19 to TRBJ2-1; D perhaps matches TRBD2 (6 bases). V was pared by 3 bases and J by 5 bases, with 11 bases between. Germline V gene data show CDR1 as LNHDA and CDR2 as SQIVND (reference sequence). The CDR3 length is 14 residues. The CDR3 loop reads CASSIISGDNEQFF. CDR3 coding DNA: TGTGCCAGTAGTATTATCTCGGGGGACAATGAGCAGTTCTTC.

Points on this clonotype: Its ends do not fully match the called genes, so a read error is possible. The rearrangement joins TRBV4-3 to TRBJ2-2; tentatively, D is TRBD2 (6 bases). Germline values: CDR1 LGHNA, CDR2 YSLEER. This CDR3 has 15 residues. CDR3 region: CASSLAGGTTRELFF. DNA of the CDR3: TGCGCCAGCAGCTTGGCTGGAGGGACCACCAGGGAGCTGTTTTTT.

This clonotype was counted many times. A much larger clone lies a single base off, so this may be a read error. The gene calls are TRBV20-1 and TRBJ1-5; a possible D gene is TRBD1 (6 bases). The germline gives CDR1 DFQATT, CDR2 SNEGSKA (reference sequence). The CDR3 has 20 amino acids. The V and J ends lost 0 bases and 0 bases respectively, with 24 bases between them. CDR3 sequence: CSARDLTRDTVGVSNQPQHF. The CDR3 DNA reads TGCAGTGCTAGAGATCTCACCCGGGACACGGTCGGCGTTAGCAATCAGCCCCAGCATTTT.

By share, this clonotype ranks as medium-sized. The chain couples TRBV7-2 to TRBJ2-7, with 10 positions matching TRBD2. The ends lost 6 bases at V and 3 bases at J; junction bases unmatched: 5. Per germline, CDR1 SGHTA and CDR2 FQGNSA. The CDR3 runs to 14 residues. This CDR3 is CASSSSSGGYEQYF. CDR3 DNA: TGTGCCAGCAGTTCTTCTAGCGGGGGCTACGAGCAGTACTTC.

The chain joins TRBV20-1 to TRBJ1-4, with D unclear. Germline V gene lookup returns CDR1 DFQATT and CDR2 SNEGSKA (reference sequence). The CDR3 extends over 13 amino acids. Trimming stripped 5 bases from V and 2 bases from J, with 9 bases between. The CDR3 sequence is CSAVEITNEKLFF. DNA for the CDR3: TGCAGTGCTGTCGAGATCACTAATGAAAAACTGTTTTTT.